Listed below are T cell receptor beta chains from one sample, sequenced in a study of cytomegalovirus exposure and HLA in healthy donors. Sequencing was performed with immunoSEQ multiplex PCR; in TCRdb, only in-frame clones are kept and a portion is missing. In the table there are around 120,000 clones, roughly 80% of which are singletons. The source material was PBMCs. Source of these receptors: a woman aged 35 to 49 in good health and CMV-seropositive. The CDR3 runs from the conserved cysteine through the conserved F or W. Fields, in order: clone size, V gene, D gene, J gene, CDR3 DNA, CDR3 protein. A D gene is named only where the DNA matches it firmly. Part of the rows lack a size; the others show once, few, many or a class for expanded clones.

abundance: NA
v_gene: TRBV29-1
d_gene: TRBD1
j_gene: TRBJ2-7
CDR3nt: TGCAGCGTCACAAGACAGGGGATCTACGAGCAGTACTTC
CDR3aa: CSVTRQGIYEQYF

abundance: NA
v_gene: TRBV13
d_gene: TRBD1
j_gene: TRBJ1-2
CDR3nt: TGTGCCAGCAGCCCAATGAGGGACAGGGCTTATGGCTACACCTTC
CDR3aa: CASSPMRDRAYGYTF

abundance: NA
v_gene: TRBV7-2
d_gene: NA
j_gene: TRBJ1-3
CDR3nt: TGTGCCAGCAGCTTAGCAGAGGGAACCACCATATATTTT
CDR3aa: CASSLAEGTTIYF

abundance: NA
v_gene: TRBV19
d_gene: NA
j_gene: TRBJ2-1
CDR3nt: TGTGCCAGTAAGGGCCTTAGCGGATACAATGAGCAGTTCTTC
CDR3aa: CASKGLSGYNEQFF

abundance: NA
v_gene: TRBV5-3
d_gene: NA
j_gene: TRBJ1-2
CDR3nt: TGTGCCAGAAGCCCCCTCGATAAAGTGGCAGGGGACTATGGCTACACCTTC
CDR3aa: CARSPLDKVAGDYGYTF

abundance: NA
v_gene: TRBV5-1
d_gene: TRBD1
j_gene: TRBJ1-1
CDR3nt: TGCGCCAGCAGCAGAGGGCTGACAGGGGGCATTCGGATGAACACTGAAGCTTTCTTT
CDR3aa: CASSRGLTGGIRMNTEAFF

abundance: NA
v_gene: TRBV5-3
d_gene: TRBD2
j_gene: TRBJ2-5
CDR3nt: TGTGCCAGAAGCTTGTCGGGCGGGAGACCCTTGGTCACCCAGTACTTC
CDR3aa: CARSLSGGRPLVTQYF

abundance: once
v_gene: TRBV7-8
d_gene: NA
j_gene: TRBJ2-7
CDR3nt: TGTGCCAGCAGCTCAGACCCAGGTTCCTCCTACGAGCAGTACTTC
CDR3aa: CASSSDPGSSYEQYF

abundance: NA
v_gene: TRBV7-9
d_gene: TRBD1
j_gene: TRBJ2-2
CDR3nt: TGTGCCAGCAGCGGACAGGGACAGGGCGCGTCCACCGGGGAGCTGTTTTTT
CDR3aa: CASSGQGQGASTGELFF

abundance: once
v_gene: TRBV30
d_gene: TRBD2
j_gene: TRBJ2-5
CDR3nt: TGTGCCTGGACCGACGGGACTAGCAGGGGGACCCAGTACTTC
CDR3aa: CAWTDGTSRGTQYF

abundance: NA
v_gene: TRBV11-2
d_gene: NA
j_gene: TRBJ1-4
CDR3nt: TGTGCCAGCAGCTTAAATGGGCAGAGAAATGAAAAACTGTTTTTT
CDR3aa: CASSLNGQRNEKLFF

abundance: once
v_gene: TRBV2
d_gene: TRBD1
j_gene: TRBJ1-6
CDR3nt: TGTGCCAGCATGACAGGGGGCAGGTCACCCCTCCACTTT
CDR3aa: CASMTGGRSPLHF

abundance: NA
v_gene: TRBV2
d_gene: TRBD2
j_gene: TRBJ2-7
CDR3nt: TGTGCCAGCAGGAACCCTAGCGGGGGGGACTACTACGAGCAGTACTTC
CDR3aa: CASRNPSGGDYYEQYF

abundance: NA
v_gene: TRBV5-1
d_gene: TRBD2
j_gene: TRBJ2-7
CDR3nt: TGCGCCAGCAGCGAGGGACTAGCGGGGGGGCGCCCCTACGAGCAGTACTTC
CDR3aa: CASSEGLAGGRPYEQYF

abundance: NA
v_gene: TRBV5-6
d_gene: NA
j_gene: TRBJ1-4
CDR3nt: TGTGCCAGCAGCTTGGGACAGGATAATGAAAAACTGTTTTTT
CDR3aa: CASSLGQDNEKLFF

abundance: NA
v_gene: TRBV29-1
d_gene: NA
j_gene: TRBJ1-1
CDR3nt: TGCAGCGTTCTTCTTCCCCGGGGGAACTTCGGAGCTTTCTTT
CDR3aa: CSVLLPRGNFGAFF

abundance: NA
v_gene: TRBV7-9
d_gene: NA
j_gene: TRBJ1-1
CDR3nt: TGTGCCAGCAGACGGGGGGAAGGGGAGGCTTTCTTT
CDR3aa: CASRRGEGEAFF

abundance: NA
v_gene: TRBV6-5
d_gene: NA
j_gene: TRBJ2-2
CDR3nt: TGTGCCAGCAGTACAGCGGGTACAAACACCGGGGAGCTGTTTTTT
CDR3aa: CASSTAGTNTGELFF

abundance: NA
v_gene: TRBV27
d_gene: NA
j_gene: TRBJ1-4
CDR3nt: TGTGCCAGCCGGGGATTTGCAACTAATGAAAAACTGTTTTTT
CDR3aa: CASRGFATNEKLFF

abundance: NA
v_gene: TRBV5-1
d_gene: NA
j_gene: TRBJ2-7
CDR3nt: TGCGCCAGCAGCCCCGCGGGGGCAGGGATTTTGACCTACGAGCAGTACTTC
CDR3aa: CASSPAGAGILTYEQYF

abundance: NA
v_gene: TRBV6-5
d_gene: TRBD1
j_gene: TRBJ1-1
CDR3nt: TGTGCCAGCAGCCCCGGACAGGGGGGGAACACTGAAGCTTTCTTT
CDR3aa: CASSPGQGGNTEAFF

abundance: few
v_gene: TRBV29-1
d_gene: TRBD2
j_gene: TRBJ2-7
CDR3nt: TGCAGCGTTGCCCCCCGGCTAGCGGCCTCCTACGAGCAGTACTTC
CDR3aa: CSVAPRLAASYEQYF

abundance: NA
v_gene: TRBV15
d_gene: TRBD1
j_gene: TRBJ2-7
CDR3nt: TGTGCCACCAGACCGGGACAGGGTGCCGCGCAGTACTTC
CDR3aa: CATRPGQGAAQYF

abundance: few
v_gene: TRBV10-2
d_gene: TRBD1
j_gene: TRBJ1-6
CDR3nt: TGCGCCAGCAGACTCGACAGGGGGGGGAATTCACCCCTCCACTTT
CDR3aa: CASRLDRGGNSPLHF

abundance: once
v_gene: TRBV27
d_gene: NA
j_gene: TRBJ2-1
CDR3nt: TGTGCCAGCAGCGAGGACAAGGGTGAGCAGTTCTTC
CDR3aa: CASSEDKGEQFF

abundance: few
v_gene: TRBV2
d_gene: NA
j_gene: TRBJ2-7
CDR3nt: TGTGCCAGCAGCGACGCCCGGGACATCGGCTACGAGCAGTACTTC
CDR3aa: CASSDARDIGYEQYF

abundance: NA
v_gene: TRBV19
d_gene: NA
j_gene: TRBJ1-3
CDR3nt: TGTGCCAGTAGTAAGTTTAGAGAGGAAGCTTCTGGAAACACCATATATTTT
CDR3aa: CASSKFREEASGNTIYF

abundance: NA
v_gene: TRBV5-1
d_gene: NA
j_gene: TRBJ2-3
CDR3nt: TGCGCCAGCAGCTTGGACAGGGGACTCACAGATACGCAGTATTTT
CDR3aa: CASSLDRGLTDTQYF

abundance: NA
v_gene: TRBV4-1
d_gene: TRBD1
j_gene: TRBJ1-4
CDR3nt: TGCGCCAGCAGCCCCCTGGGACAGGGAAATGAAAAACTGTTTTTT
CDR3aa: CASSPLGQGNEKLFF

abundance: NA
v_gene: TRBV6-5
d_gene: NA
j_gene: TRBJ1-1
CDR3nt: TGTGCCAGCAGGAACACAGGTCGGACTGAAGCTTTCTTT
CDR3aa: CASRNTGRTEAFF

abundance: few
v_gene: TRBV10-3
d_gene: TRBD1
j_gene: TRBJ1-3
CDR3nt: TGTGCCACCTCACAGGGGTTATCAGGAAACACCATATATTTT
CDR3aa: CATSQGLSGNTIYF